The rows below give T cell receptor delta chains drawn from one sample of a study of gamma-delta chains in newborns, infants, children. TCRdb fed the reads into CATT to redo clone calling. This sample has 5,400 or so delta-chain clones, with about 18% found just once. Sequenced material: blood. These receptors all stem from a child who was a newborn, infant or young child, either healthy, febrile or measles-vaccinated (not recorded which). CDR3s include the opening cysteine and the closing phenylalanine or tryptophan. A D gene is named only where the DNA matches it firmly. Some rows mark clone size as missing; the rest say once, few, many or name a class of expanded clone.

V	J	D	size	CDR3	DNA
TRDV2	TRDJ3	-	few	CACDITWGSWDTRQMFF	TGTGCCTGTGACATTACTTGGGGATCCTGGGACACCCGACAGATGTTTTTC
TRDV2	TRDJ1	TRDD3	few	CACDKMFTGGLYTDKLIF	TGTGCCTGTGACAAAATGTTTACTGGGGGATTGTACACCGATAAACTCATCTTT
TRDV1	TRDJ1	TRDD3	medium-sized	CALGAYRWAGGYARSDKLIF	TGTGCTCTTGGGGCCTACCGGTGGGCTGGGGGATACGCTCGATCCGATAAACTCATCTTT
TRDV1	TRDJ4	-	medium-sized	CALGEAASRRPLIF	TGTGCTCTTGGGGAAGCAGCCTCCCGCAGACCCCTGATCTTT
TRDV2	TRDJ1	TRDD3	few	CACDTVEGGSPKGDADKLIF	TGTGCCTGTGACACCGTTGAAGGGGGATCCCCAAAAGGGGACGCCGATAAACTCATCTTT
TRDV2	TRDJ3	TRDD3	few	CAYDTVLGDTLSSWDTRQMFF	TGTGCCTATGACACGGTACTGGGGGATACGCTAAGCTCCTGGGACACCCGACAGATGTTTTTC
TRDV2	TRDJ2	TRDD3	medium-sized	CACDTVGGYTALTAQLFF	TGTGCCTGTGACACCGTTGGGGGATACACGGCTTTGACAGCACAACTCTTCTTT
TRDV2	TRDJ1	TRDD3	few	CACDTLPLGDTSPDKLIF	TGTGCCTGTGACACCCTCCCGCTGGGGGATACTAGTCCCGATAAACTCATCTTT
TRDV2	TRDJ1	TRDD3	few	CACDLLGVPYTDKLIF	TGTGCCTGCGATCTACTGGGGGTTCCGTACACCGATAAACTCATCTTT
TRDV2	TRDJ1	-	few	CACVTRNWEYTDKLIF	TGTGCCTGTGTCACTAGGAACTGGGAGTACACCGATAAACTCATCTTT
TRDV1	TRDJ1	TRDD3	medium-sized	CALGERKGPSYLWGIRREDKLIF	TGTGCTCTTGGGGAGAGAAAGGGACCTTCCTACCTCTGGGGGATACGGAGGGAGGATAAACTCATCTTT
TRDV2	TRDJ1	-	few	CACDPLGLLENHKLIF	TGTGCCTGTGACCCCCTGGGTCTATTAGAAAATCATAAACTCATCTTT
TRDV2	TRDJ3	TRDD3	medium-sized	CACVSVGDSTWDTRQMFF	TGTGCCTGTGTCTCCGTTGGGGATAGCACCTGGGACACCCGACAGATGTTTTTC
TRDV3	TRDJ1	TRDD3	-	CAFNPGGYEIEYTDKLIF	TGTGCCTTTAATCCTGGGGGATACGAAATAGAGTACACCGATAAGCTCATCTTT
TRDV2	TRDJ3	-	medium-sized	CACDAARDRSWDTRQMFF	TGTGCCTGTGACGCGGCGAGGGATAGGTCCTGGGACACCCGACAGATGTTTTTC
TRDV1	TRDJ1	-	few	CALGENRGATHPDKLIF	TGTGCTCTTGGGGAAAATAGGGGGGCCACTCACCCTGATAAACTCATCTTT
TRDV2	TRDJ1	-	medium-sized	CACDRLYKTPDKLIF	TGTGCCTGTGACCGACTATATAAAACCCCTGATAAACTCATCTTT
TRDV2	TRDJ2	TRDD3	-	CACDAVGGYGLAQLFF	TGTGCCTGTGACGCCGTTGGGGGATACGGGCTGGCACAACTCTTCTTT
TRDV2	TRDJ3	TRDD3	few	CACDLVLGDSSWDTRQMFF	TGTGCCTGTGACCTCGTACTGGGGGATAGCTCCTGGGACACCCGACAGATGTTTTTC
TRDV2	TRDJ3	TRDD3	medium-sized	CACDKVGITAWDTRQMFF	TGTGCCTGTGACAAAGTGGGGATAACGGCCTGGGACACCCGACAGATGTTTTTC
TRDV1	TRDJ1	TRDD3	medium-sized	CALGELAGGWGMGTDKLIF	TGTGCTCTTGGGGAACTAGCCGGTGGCTGGGGGATGGGGACCGATAAACTCATCTTT
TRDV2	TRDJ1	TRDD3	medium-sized	CACDTNPMLGDLFGKLIF	TGTGCCTGTGACACGAACCCGATGCTGGGGGATCTTTTCGGTAAACTCATCTTT
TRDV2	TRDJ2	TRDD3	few	CACDEVGDTTTAQFFF	TGTGCCTGTGACGAAGTGGGGGATACTACGACAGCACAATTCTTCTTT
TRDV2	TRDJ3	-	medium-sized	CACDSMGVLPSSWDTRQMFF	TGTGCCTGTGACTCAATGGGGGTTCTTCCGAGCTCCTGGGACACCCGACAGATGTTTTTC
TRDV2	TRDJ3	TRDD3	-	CACVTAWGISSWDTRQMFF	TGTGCCTGTGTCACCGCATGGGGGATAAGCTCCTGGGACACCCGACAGATGTTTTTC
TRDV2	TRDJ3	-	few	CACDTTAGSRDTRQMFF	TGTGCCTGTGACACTACTGCGGGATCCCGGGACACCCGACAGATGTTTTTC
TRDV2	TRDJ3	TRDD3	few	CACDTAGGYAGSWDTRQMFF	TGTGCCTGTGACACCGCGGGGGGATACGCCGGTTCCTGGGACACCCGACAGATGTTTTTC
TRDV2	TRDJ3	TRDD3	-	CACDPVLGDTPWDTRQMFF	TGTGCCTGTGACCCCGTACTGGGGGATACGCCCTGGGACACCCGACAGATGTTTTTC
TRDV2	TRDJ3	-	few	CACDTSEGLISWDTRQMFF	TGTGCCTGTGACACGTCCGAGGGCTTGATCTCCTGGGACACCCGACAGATGTTTTTC
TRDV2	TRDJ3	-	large	CACDTEGSSWDTRQMFF	TGTGCCTGTGACACCGAGGGGAGCTCCTGGGACACCCGACAGATGTTTTTC
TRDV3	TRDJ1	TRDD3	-	CAPPLLRPDGGYAPTDKLIF	TGTGCCCCCCCCCTCCTACGTCCAGACGGGGGATACGCGCCCACCGATAAACTCATCTTT
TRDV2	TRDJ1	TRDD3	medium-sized	CACDTLGDPPVGADKLIF	TGTGCCTGTGACACTTTGGGGGACCCTCCAGTTGGGGCCGATAAACTCATCTTT
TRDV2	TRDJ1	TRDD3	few	CACDQLGAIDKLIF	TGTGCCTGTGACCAACTGGGGGCAATCGATAAACTCATCTTT
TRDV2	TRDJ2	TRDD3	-	CACDNLPGDTPMTAQLFF	TGTGCCTGTGACAATTTACCGGGGGATACGCCTATGACAGCACAACTCTTCTTT
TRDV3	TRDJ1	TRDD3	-	CAFRPVARLPLLGDTHCRTDKLIF	TGTGCCTTTAGGCCTGTAGCCCGCCTACCACTACTGGGGGATACGCACTGCCGTACCGATAAACTCATCTTT
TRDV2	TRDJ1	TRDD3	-	CACDTVSSAGGKYTDKLIF	TGTGCCTGTGACACCGTCTCGAGTGCTGGGGGAAAATACACCGATAAACTCATCTTT
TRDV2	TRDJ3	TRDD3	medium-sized	CACDTVLGDGPWDTRQMFF	TGTGCCTGTGACACCGTACTGGGGGATGGCCCCTGGGACACCCGACAGATGTTTTTC
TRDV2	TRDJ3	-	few	CACDTAGALSWDTRQMFF	TGTGCCTGTGACACCGCAGGGGCCCTCTCCTGGGACACCCGACAGATGTTTTTC
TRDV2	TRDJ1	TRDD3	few	CACDTLGEAPDKLIF	TGTGCCTGTGACACCCTGGGGGAGGCGCCCGATAAACTCATCTTT
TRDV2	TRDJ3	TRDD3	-	CACDTVLGDTNSWDTRQMFF	TGTGCCTGTGACACCGTGCTGGGGGATACGAACTCCTGGGACACCCGACAGATGTTTTTC
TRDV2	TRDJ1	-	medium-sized	CACDSLGGLSYTDKLIF	TGTGCCTGTGACTCCCTCGGGGGCTTATCGTACACCGATAAACTCATCTTT
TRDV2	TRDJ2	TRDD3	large	CACDSLGDTAQLFF	TGTGCCTGTGACTCCTTGGGGGATACAGCACAACTCTTCTTT
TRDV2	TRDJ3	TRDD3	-	CACDTLGVLGDGDSSWDTRQMFF	TGTGCCTGTGACACACTGGGGGTACTGGGGGACGGAGATAGCTCCTGGGACACCCGACAGATGTTTTTC
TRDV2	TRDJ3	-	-	CACDKLGLSSWDTRQMFF	TGTGCCTGTGACAAACTGGGTCTGAGCTCCTGGGACACCCGACAGATGTTTTTC
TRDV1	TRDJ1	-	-	CALGGPSTWGLLCTDKLIF	TGCGCTCTTGGGGGCCCTTCTACCTGGGGCCTACTTTGCACCGATAAACTCATCTTT
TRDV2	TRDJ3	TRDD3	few	CACDPTGGLFSWDTRQMFF	TGTGCCTGTGACCCTACTGGGGGTCTCTTCTCCTGGGACACCCGACAGATGTTTTTC
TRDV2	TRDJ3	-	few	CACDTGNWRTSWDTRQMFF	TGTGCCTGTGACACCGGAAACTGGAGGACCTCCTGGGACACCCGACAGATGTTTTTC
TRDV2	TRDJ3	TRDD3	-	CAGFPLGDTSWDARQMFF	TGTGCCGGCTTTCCACTGGGGGATACGTCCTGGGACGCCCGACAGATGTTTTTC
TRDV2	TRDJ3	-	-	CACDTALPYGSWDTRQMFF	TGTGCCTGCGACACCGCGTTGCCCTACGGGTCCTGGGACACCCGACAGATGTTTTTC
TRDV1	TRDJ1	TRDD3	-	CALGESPLLTGVGSTDKLIF	TGTGCTCTTGGGGAAAGTCCTCTGCTGACTGGGGTGGGGTCCACCGATAAACTCATCTTT
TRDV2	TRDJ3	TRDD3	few	CACDTVLGDKSPWDTRQMFF	TGTGCCTGTGACACCGTACTGGGGGATAAGAGCCCCTGGGACACCCGACAGATGTTTTTC
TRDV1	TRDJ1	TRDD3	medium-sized	CALGESIADTGGYKLIF	TGTGCTCTTGGGGAAAGTATCGCTGATACTGGGGGATATAAACTCATCTTT
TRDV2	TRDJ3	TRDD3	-	CACDSLGDSSWDTRQMFF	TGTGCCTGTGACTCCCTGGGGGATAGCTCCTGGGACACCCGACAGATGTTTTTC